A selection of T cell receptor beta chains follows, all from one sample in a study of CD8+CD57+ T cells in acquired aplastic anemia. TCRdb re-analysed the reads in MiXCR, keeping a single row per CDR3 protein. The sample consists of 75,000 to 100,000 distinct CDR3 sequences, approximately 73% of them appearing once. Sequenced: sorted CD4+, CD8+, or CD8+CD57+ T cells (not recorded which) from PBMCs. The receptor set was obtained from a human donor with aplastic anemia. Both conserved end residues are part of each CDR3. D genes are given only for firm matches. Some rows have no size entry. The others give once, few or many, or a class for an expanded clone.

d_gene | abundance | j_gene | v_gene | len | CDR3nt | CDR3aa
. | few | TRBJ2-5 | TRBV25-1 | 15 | TGTGCCAGCAGACCCGGACGGACTGTTCAAGAGACCCAGTACTTC | CASRPGRTVQETQYF
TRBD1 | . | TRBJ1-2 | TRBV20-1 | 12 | TGCAGTGCTGCCCAGGGGGACGTTGGCTACACCTTC | CSAAQGDVGYTF
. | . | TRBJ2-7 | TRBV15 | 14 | TGTGCCACCAGCAGAGGGGGTACTTCCTACGAGCAGTACTTC | CATSRGGTSYEQYF
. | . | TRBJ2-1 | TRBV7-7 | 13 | TGTGCCAGCAGCTTAGCTCCGGCTAATGAGCAGTTCTTC | CASSLAPANEQFF
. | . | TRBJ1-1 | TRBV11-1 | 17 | TGTGCCAGCAGCTTAGGGGCAGGGTTCAGTATAGGCACTGAAGCTTTCTTT | CASSLGAGFSIGTEAFF
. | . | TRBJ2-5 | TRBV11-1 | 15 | TGTGCCAGCAGCTTAGCGTTGGAGGCCCAAGAGACCCAGTACTTC | CASSLALEAQETQYF
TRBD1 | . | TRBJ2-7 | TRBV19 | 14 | TGTGCCAGTAGTATAGTCGGGACAGGGAACGAGCAGTACTTC | CASSIVGTGNEQYF
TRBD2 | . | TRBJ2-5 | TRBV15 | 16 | TGTGCCACCTATCTCGCGGGAGTAGGGAGTCAAGAGACCCAGTACTTC | CATYLAGVGSQETQYF
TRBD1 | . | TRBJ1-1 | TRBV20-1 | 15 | TGCAGTGCTCAGCGGACAGGGGGCGCTGACACTGAAGCTTTCTTT | CSAQRTGGADTEAFF
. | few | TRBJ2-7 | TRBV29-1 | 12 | TGCAGCGTCGGGGGACATTCAAACGAGCAGTACTTC | CSVGGHSNEQYF
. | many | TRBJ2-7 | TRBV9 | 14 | TGTGCCAGCAGCGTAGGTCAGTTCTCCTACGAGCAGTACTTC | CASSVGQFSYEQYF
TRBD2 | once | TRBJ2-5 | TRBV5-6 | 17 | TGTGCCAGCAGCTTTGGAGCGGGGGGGCCGGGGGGACAGACCCAGTACTTC | CASSFGAGGPGGQTQYF
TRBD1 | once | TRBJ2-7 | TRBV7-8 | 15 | TGTGCCAGCAGCTCCCCGGGACAGGACCTCTACGAGCAGTACTTC | CASSSPGQDLYEQYF
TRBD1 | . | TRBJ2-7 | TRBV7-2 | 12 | TGTGCCAGCAACGGACAGGCCTACGAGCAGTACTTC | CASNGQAYEQYF
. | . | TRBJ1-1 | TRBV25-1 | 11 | TGTGCCAGCAGGAGGGTAGGACAAGCTTTCTTT | CASRRVGQAFF
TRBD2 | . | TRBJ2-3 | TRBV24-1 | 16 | TGTGCCACCAGTGAACAAGCGGGAGCGGACACAGATACGCAGTATTTT | CATSEQAGADTDTQYF
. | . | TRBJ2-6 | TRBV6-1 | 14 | TGTGCCAGCAAGGAGAGCCCTGGGGCCAACGTCCTGACTTTC | CASKESPGANVLTF
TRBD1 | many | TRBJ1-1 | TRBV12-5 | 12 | TGTGCTAGTGGCTGGACAGGAGGTGAAGCTTTCTTT | CASGWTGGEAFF